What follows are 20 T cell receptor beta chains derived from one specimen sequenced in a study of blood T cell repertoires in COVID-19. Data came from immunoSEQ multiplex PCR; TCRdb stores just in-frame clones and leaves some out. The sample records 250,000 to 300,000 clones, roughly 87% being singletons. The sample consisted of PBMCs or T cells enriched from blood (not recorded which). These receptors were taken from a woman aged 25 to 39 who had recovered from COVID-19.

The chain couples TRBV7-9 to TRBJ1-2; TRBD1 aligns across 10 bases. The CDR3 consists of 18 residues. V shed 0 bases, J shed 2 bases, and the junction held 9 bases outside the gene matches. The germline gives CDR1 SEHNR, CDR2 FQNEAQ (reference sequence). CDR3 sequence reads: CASSLALGTGDGNYGYTF. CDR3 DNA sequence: TGTGCCAGCAGCTTAGCGCTTGGGACAGGGGATGGGAACTATGGCTACACCTTC.

In nucleotides, the CDR3 is TGTGCCAGCAGTTACCTTAGGGGTTCTGGGGCCAACGTCCTGACTTTC. This encodes CASSYLRGSGANVLTF. The genes are TRBV6-2 or TRBV6-3 and TRBJ2-6, with D possibly TRBD1 on 5 matching bases. Between the trimmed V and J ends, which lost 2 bases and 1 base, there was a span of 9 bases. This CDR3 is built from 16 residues. Germline V gives CDR1 MNHEY, CDR2 SVGEGT.

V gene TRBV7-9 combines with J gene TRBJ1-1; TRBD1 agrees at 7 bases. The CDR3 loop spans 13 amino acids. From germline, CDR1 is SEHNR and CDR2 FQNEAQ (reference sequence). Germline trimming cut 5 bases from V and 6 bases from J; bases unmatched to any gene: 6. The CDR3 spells CASSPDRDPEAFF. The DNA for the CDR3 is TGTGCCAGCAGCCCCGACAGGGACCCTGAAGCTTTCTTT.

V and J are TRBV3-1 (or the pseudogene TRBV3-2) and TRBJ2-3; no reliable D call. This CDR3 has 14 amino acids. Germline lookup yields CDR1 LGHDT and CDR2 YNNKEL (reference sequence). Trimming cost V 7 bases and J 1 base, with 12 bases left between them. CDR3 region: CASKADTGTDTQYF. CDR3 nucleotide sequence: TGTGCCAGCAAGGCCGACACTGGCACAGATACGCAGTATTTT.

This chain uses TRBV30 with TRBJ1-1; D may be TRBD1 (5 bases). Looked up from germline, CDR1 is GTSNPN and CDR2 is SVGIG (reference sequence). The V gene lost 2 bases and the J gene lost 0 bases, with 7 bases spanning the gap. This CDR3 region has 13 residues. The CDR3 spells CAWSSRVNTEAFF. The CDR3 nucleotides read TGTGCCTGGAGTTCCAGGGTGAACACTGAAGCTTTCTTT.

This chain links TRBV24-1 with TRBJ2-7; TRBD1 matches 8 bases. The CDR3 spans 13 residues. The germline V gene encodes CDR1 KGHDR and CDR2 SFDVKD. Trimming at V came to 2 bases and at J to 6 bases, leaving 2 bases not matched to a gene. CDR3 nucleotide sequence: TGTGCCACCAGTGATTCAGGGGGCAGCGAGCAGTACTTC. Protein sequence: CATSDSGGSEQYF.

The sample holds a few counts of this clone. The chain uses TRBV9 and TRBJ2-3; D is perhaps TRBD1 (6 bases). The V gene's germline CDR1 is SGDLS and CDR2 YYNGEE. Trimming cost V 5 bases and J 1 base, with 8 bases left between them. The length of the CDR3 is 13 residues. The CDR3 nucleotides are TGTGCCAGCAGGGACAGTCGCACAGATACGCAGTATTTT. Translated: CASRDSRTDTQYF. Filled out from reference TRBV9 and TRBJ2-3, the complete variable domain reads DSGVTQTPKHLITATGQRVTLRCSPRSGDLSVYWYQQSLDQGLQFLIQYYNGEERAKGNILERFSAQQFPDLHSELNLSSLELGDSALYFCASRDSRTDTQYFGPGTRLTVL.

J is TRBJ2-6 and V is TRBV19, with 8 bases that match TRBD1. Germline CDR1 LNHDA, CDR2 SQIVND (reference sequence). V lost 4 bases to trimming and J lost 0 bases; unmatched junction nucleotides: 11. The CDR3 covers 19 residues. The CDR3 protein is CASSKRTGQVFSGANVLTF. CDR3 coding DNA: TGTGCCAGTAGTAAACGCACGGGACAGGTCTTCTCTGGGGCCAACGTCCTGACTTTC.

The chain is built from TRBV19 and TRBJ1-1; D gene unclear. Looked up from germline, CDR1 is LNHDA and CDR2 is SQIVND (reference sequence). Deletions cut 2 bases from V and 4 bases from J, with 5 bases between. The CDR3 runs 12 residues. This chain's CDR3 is CASSIPGTEAFF. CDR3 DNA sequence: TGTGCCAGTAGTATACCGGGCACTGAAGCTTTCTTT.

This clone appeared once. CDR3 sequence reads: CASSPGYTFF. In DNA, the CDR3 is TGTGCCAGCAGCCCGGGGTATACTTTCTTT. The rearrangement links TRBV7-9 to TRBJ1-1; D call uncertain. The CDR3 runs 10 residues. The V gene's germline CDR1 is SEHNR and CDR2 FQNEAQ (reference sequence). V dropped 5 bases and J dropped 12 bases, with 10 bases sitting between them.

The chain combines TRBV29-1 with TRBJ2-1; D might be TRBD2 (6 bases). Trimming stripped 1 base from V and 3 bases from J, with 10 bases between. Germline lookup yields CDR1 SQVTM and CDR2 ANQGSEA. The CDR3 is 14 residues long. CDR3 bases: TGCAGCGTTGAAGGGGGGGTCCGCTACAATGAGCAGTTCTTC. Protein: CSVEGGVRYNEQFF.

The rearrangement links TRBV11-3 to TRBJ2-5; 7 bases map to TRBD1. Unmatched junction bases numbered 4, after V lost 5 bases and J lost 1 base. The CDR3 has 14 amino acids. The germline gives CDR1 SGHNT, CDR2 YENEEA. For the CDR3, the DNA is TGTGCCAGCAGCAACCGGGACAGCCAAGAGACCCAGTACTTC. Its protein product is CASSNRDSQETQYF.

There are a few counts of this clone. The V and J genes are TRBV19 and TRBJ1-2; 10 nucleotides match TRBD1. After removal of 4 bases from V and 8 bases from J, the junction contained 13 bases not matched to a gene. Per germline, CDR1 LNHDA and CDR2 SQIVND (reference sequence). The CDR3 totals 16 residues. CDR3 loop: CASSRSMGTGVDGYTF. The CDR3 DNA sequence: TGTGCCAGTAGTAGGTCAATGGGGACAGGGGTCGACGGCTACACCTTC.

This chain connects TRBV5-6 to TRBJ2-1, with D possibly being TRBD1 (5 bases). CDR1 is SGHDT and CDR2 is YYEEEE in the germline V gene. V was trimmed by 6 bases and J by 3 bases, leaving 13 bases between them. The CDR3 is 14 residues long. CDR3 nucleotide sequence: TGTGCCAGCACCCTTGGGGCTAGCTACAATGAGCAGTTCTTC. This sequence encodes CASTLGASYNEQFF.

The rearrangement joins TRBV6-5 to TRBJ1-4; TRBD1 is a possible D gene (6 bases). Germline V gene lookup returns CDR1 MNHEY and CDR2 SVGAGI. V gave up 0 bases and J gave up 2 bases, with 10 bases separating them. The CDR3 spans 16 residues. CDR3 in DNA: TGTGCCAGCAGTTACTCGATGGGGGCGACTAATGAAAAACTGTTTTTT. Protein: CASSYSMGATNEKLFF.

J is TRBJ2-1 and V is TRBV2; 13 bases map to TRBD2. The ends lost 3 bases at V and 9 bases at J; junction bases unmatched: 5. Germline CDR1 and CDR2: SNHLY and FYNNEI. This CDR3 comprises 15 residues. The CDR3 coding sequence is TGTGCCAGCAGTGATGGACTAGCGGGAGAGAGTGAGCAGTTCTTC. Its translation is CASSDGLAGESEQFF.

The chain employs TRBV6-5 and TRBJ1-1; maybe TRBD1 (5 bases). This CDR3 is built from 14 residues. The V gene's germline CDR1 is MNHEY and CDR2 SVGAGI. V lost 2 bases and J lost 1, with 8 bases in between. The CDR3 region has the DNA TGTGCCAGCAGTTACCTGACAGCGAACACTGAAGCTTTCTTT. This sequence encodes CASSYLTANTEAFF.

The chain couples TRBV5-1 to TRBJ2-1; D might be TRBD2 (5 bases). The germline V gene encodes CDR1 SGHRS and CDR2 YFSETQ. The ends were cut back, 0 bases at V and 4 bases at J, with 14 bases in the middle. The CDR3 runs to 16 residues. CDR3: CASSLAGRAIYNEQFF. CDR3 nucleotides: TGCGCCAGCAGCTTGGCCGGGCGGGCAATTTACAATGAGCAGTTCTTC.

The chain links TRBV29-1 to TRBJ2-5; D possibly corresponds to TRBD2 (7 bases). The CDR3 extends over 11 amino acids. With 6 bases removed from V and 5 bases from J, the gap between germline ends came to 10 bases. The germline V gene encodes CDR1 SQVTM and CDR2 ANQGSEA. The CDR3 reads CSVGGRETQYF. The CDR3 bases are TGCAGCGTGGGGGGGCGGGAGACCCAGTACTTC.

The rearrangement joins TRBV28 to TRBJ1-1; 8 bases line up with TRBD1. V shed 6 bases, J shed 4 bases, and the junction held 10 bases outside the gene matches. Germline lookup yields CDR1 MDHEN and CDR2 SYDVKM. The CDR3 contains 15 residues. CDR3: CASSFAGGASTEAFF. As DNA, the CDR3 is TGTGCCAGCAGCTTTGCAGGGGGCGCCAGCACTGAAGCTTTCTTT.